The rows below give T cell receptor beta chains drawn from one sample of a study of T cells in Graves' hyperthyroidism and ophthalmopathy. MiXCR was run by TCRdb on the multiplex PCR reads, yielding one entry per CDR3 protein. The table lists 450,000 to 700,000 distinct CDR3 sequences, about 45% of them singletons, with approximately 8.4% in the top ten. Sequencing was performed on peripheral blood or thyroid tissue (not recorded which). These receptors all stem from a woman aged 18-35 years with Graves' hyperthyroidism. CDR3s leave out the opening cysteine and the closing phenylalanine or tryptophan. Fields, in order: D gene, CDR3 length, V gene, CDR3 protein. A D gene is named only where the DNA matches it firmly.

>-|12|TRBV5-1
ASSLETGNTEAF
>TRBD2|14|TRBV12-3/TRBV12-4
ASSLARGYGRETQY
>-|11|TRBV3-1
ASSQDPAGELF
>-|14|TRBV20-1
SARDQFAGTAGEQY
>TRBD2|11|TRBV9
ASSVGTSGPQY
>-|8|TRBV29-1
SVDKGLTF
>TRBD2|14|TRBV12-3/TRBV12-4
ASTSPLAGPSYEQY
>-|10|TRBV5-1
ASSLEQGVYT
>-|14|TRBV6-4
ASSYLGRRLNEKLF
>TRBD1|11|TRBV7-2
ASSLDRGQPQY
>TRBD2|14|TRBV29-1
SGGTSGIRADNEQF
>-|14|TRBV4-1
ASSQSARPSSYEQY
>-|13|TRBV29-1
SVELPWSAGEKLF
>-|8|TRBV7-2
ASSLQSQH
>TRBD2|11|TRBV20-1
SAPAGTSGELF
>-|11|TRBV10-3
AISLGDTGELF
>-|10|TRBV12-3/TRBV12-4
ASSWTGYEQY
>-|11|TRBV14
ASSQWQDYGYT
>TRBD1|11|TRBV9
ASSPDRGGIQY
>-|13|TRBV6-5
ASRWQGADFYGYT
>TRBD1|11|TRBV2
ASRGQGNQPLH
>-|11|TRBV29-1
SVRAGNDYGYT
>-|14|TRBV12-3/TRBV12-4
ASSPSGTPSNQPQH
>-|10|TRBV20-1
SARDQLGEAF
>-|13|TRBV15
ATSRTYMQGTEAF
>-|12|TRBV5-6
ARDLGGTMDGYT
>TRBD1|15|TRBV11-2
ASSPTDRASSGNTIY
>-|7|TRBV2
ASVGPQY
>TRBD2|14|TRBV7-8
ASSLGLAGVTETQY
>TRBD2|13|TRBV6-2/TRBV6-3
ASSGWTSGSHEQY
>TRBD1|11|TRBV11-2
ASKEDRGYEQY
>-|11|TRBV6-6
ASSYSGDYEQY
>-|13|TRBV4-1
ASSREGSGWTEAF
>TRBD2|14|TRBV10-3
AISESKGGVDQPQY
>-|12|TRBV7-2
ASSRSGVIAEAF
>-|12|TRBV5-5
ASSLETVAGKLF
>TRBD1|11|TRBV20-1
SARQGAGDTQY
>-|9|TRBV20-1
SARQNTEAF
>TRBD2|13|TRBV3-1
ASSQDTGRAETQY
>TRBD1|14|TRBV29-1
SVGGTGRVSTYEQY